A selection of T cell receptor beta chains follows, all from one sample in a study of T cells after yellow fever vaccination. Using its own MiXCR run on the 5' RACE reads, TCRdb lists one record per CDR3 protein. The sample contains about 580,000 distinct CDR3 sequences, about a sixth of which appear only once. The sequenced sample was PBMCs, obtained 5 days after the first yellow fever vaccination. The receptor set was obtained from a man between 18 and 29 years old who received the YFV17D yellow fever vaccine. Both conserved end residues are part of each CDR3. D genes are given only for firm matches. Clone size appears in some rows only: once, few, many, or a class for an expanded clone.

-	TRBV20-1	TRBJ1-6	few	CSARAPGTPLHF	TGCAGTGCTAGGGCCCCAGGGACACCCCTCCACTTT
-	TRBV6-6	TRBJ2-4	-	CAAAISTENIQYF	TGTGCCGCTGCTATTTCGACTGAAAACATTCAGTACTTC
-	TRBV4-3	TRBJ2-5	-	CASSQDRGAFETQYF	TGCGCCAGCAGCCAAGATCGGGGAGCCTTCGAGACCCAGTACTTC
-	TRBV29-1	TRBJ2-7	few	CSGMSGAEQYF	TGCAGCGGTATGTCGGGAGCCGAGCAGTACTTC
-	TRBV5-1	TRBJ1-2	few	CATSPGPTTIGYTF	TGCGCCACCTCCCCAGGGCCAACGACTATAGGCTACACCTTC
-	TRBV7-2	TRBJ2-3	few	CASSLTGPGYQYF	TGTGCCAGCAGCTTAACGGGGCCAGGTTACCAGTATTTT
TRBD1	TRBV24-1	TRBJ2-3	-	CATSDLTGASTDTQYF	TGTGCCACCAGTGATTTGACAGGGGCTAGCACAGATACGCAGTATTTT
-	TRBV5-1	TRBJ1-1	few	CASSWEPGRNTEAFF	TGCGCCAGCAGCTGGGAGCCGGGACGGAACACTGAAGCTTTCTTT
-	TRBV19	TRBJ2-1	-	CASSSTPPFFSYNEQFF	TGTGCCAGTAGTTCCACGCCTCCATTTTTCTCCTACAATGAGCAGTTCTTC
-	TRBV5-6	TRBJ2-7	-	CASSTFNYEQYF	TGTGCCAGCAGCACTTTCAATTACGAGCAGTACTTC
-	TRBV6-5	TRBJ2-2	-	CASSYSMNTGELFF	TGTGCCAGCAGTTACTCAATGAACACCGGGGAGCTGTTTTTT
-	TRBV6-2/TRBV6-3	TRBJ1-2	few	CASTNNYGYTF	TGTGCCAGCACAAACAACTATGGCTACACCTTC
TRBD2	TRBV7-2	TRBJ2-5	few	CASSPPDSGGTKTQYF	TGTGCCAGCAGCCCCCCTGATAGCGGGGGGACGAAGACCCAGTACTTC
-	TRBV5-1	TRBJ1-1	few	CASARTGPSNTEAFF	TGCGCCAGCGCCCGTACGGGACCCTCGAACACTGAAGCTTTCTTT
TRBD2	TRBV6-5	TRBJ2-3	-	CASSYRITSGGALNTQYF	TGTGCCAGCAGCTACAGAATTACCAGCGGGGGGGCGTTAAATACGCAGTATTTT
-	TRBV28	TRBJ2-2	many	CASSLDPGELFF	TGTGCCAGCAGTTTAGACCCCGGGGAGCTGTTTTTT
-	TRBV18	TRBJ2-1	few	CASSPPQWRGEQFF	TGTGCCAGCTCACCACCCCAATGGCGGGGTGAGCAGTTCTTC
-	TRBV4-1	TRBJ1-3	few	CASSPIGGSGNTIYF	TGCGCCAGCAGCCCCATAGGTGGTTCTGGAAACACCATATATTTT
-	TRBV25-1	TRBJ2-7	-	CASSITNPYEQYF	TGTGCCAGCAGTATTACCAACCCCTACGAGCAGTACTTC
-	TRBV29-1	TRBJ1-2	few	CSVGRVNYGYTF	TGCAGCGTTGGCAGGGTCAACTATGGCTACACCTTC
-	TRBV7-9	TRBJ2-1	few	CASSSEKSSYNEQFF	TGTGCCAGCAGCTCGGAAAAAAGCTCCTACAATGAGCAGTTCTTC
-	TRBV18	TRBJ1-3	-	CASSPTSSGNTIYF	TGTGCCAGCTCACCGACTAGCTCTGGAAACACCATATATTTT
TRBD1	TRBV5-1	TRBJ2-1	many	CASGNQGADEQFF	TGCGCCAGCGGAAACCAGGGGGCTGATGAGCAGTTCTTC
-	TRBV27	TRBJ1-5	-	CASGRQGDQPQHF	TGTGCCAGCGGGCGTCAAGGGGATCAGCCCCAGCATTTT
TRBD2	TRBV4-3	TRBJ2-1	many	CASSQNWASGGEQFF	TGCGCCAGCAGCCAAAACTGGGCTAGCGGGGGTGAGCAGTTCTTC
-	TRBV6-2/TRBV6-3	TRBJ2-5	-	CASSGGSPTEETQYF	TGTGCCAGCAGTGGCGGCAGCCCCACTGAAGAGACCCAGTACTTC
-	TRBV4-1	TRBJ1-2	-	CASSQDLTARYTF	TGCGCCAGCAGCCAAGATTTGACCGCCCGGTACACCTTC
-	TRBV11-2	TRBJ1-3	-	CASSLSAAGNTIYF	TGTGCCAGCAGCTTATCAGCCGCGGGAAACACCATATATTTT
-	TRBV5-1	TRBJ1-1	few	CASSYRGVPGTEAFF	TGCGCCAGCAGCTATAGGGGGGTCCCGGGCACTGAAGCTTTCTTT
-	TRBV3-1	TRBJ2-4	-	CASSQDGAQYF	TGTGCCAGCAGCCAAGATGGCGCTCAGTACTTC
-	TRBV7-2	TRBJ1-2	-	CASSLDKNYGYTF	TGTGCCAGCAGCCTGGACAAAAACTATGGCTACACCTTC
TRBD1	TRBV25-1	TRBJ2-3	-	CASRQGMLDTQYF	TGTGCCAGCCGACAGGGAATGTTGGATACGCAGTATTTT
-	TRBV5-1	TRBJ2-1	many	CASSLNSPQYNEQFF	TGCGCCAGCAGCTTGAACTCGCCCCAATACAATGAGCAGTTCTTC
-	TRBV9	TRBJ2-2	few	CASSGGQGGTAGELFF	TGTGCCAGCAGCGGCGGACAGGGAGGGACCGCCGGGGAGCTGTTTTTT
TRBD1	TRBV7-9	TRBJ1-1	few	CASSSGRGGTEAFF	TGTGCCAGCAGCTCGGGCAGGGGGGGCACTGAAGCTTTCTTT
-	TRBV5-1	TRBJ2-1	-	CASSTDSSDEQFF	TGCGCCAGCAGCACGGACTCTTCAGATGAGCAGTTCTTC
-	TRBV6-4	TRBJ2-3	-	CASAPRGAPSVDTQYF	TGTGCCAGCGCCCCCCGGGGGGCCCCATCGGTGGATACGCAGTATTTT
TRBD1	TRBV27	TRBJ1-6	-	CASSDYRGRPLHF	TGTGCCAGCAGTGACTACAGGGGACGGCCCCTCCACTTT
-	TRBV20-1	TRBJ1-1	few	CSARDSVLGRGIWSAEAFF	TGCAGTGCTAGAGATAGCGTACTGGGCAGGGGTATATGGAGCGCTGAAGCTTTCTTT
-	TRBV4-1	TRBJ2-7	-	CASSQVKVAEQYF	TGCGCCAGCAGCCAAGTAAAGGTTGCGGAGCAGTACTTC
-	TRBV20-1	TRBJ1-5	-	CSAKTGNQPQHF	TGCAGTGCTAAGACGGGCAATCAGCCCCAGCATTTT
-	TRBV7-2	TRBJ2-3	-	CASSSRPGLTDTQYF	TGTGCCAGCAGCTCCCGACCCGGTCTGACAGATACGCAGTATTTT
-	TRBV5-1	TRBJ1-1	few	CASSYDRPNTEAFF	TGCGCCAGCAGCTACGACAGGCCTAACACTGAAGCTTTCTTT
-	TRBV4-1	TRBJ2-1	-	CASSQAWGAEQFF	TGCGCCAGCAGCCAAGCCTGGGGAGCTGAGCAGTTCTTC
-	TRBV7-8	TRBJ1-6	-	CASSIIGSPLHF	TGTGCCAGCAGCATCATAGGTTCACCCCTCCACTTT
TRBD2	TRBV2	TRBJ2-5	few	CASRRGEVETQYF	TGTGCCAGCAGGCGGGGGGAGGTAGAGACCCAGTACTTC
TRBD1	TRBV18	TRBJ1-1	few	CASSPSRGRGNTEAFF	TGTGCCAGCTCACCATCAAGGGGGCGCGGGAACACTGAAGCTTTCTTT
TRBD2	TRBV4-3	TRBJ2-3	-	CASSPLSGGGDTQYF	TGCGCCAGCAGCCCTCTCAGCGGGGGAGGAGATACGCAGTATTTT
TRBD2	TRBV7-8	TRBJ2-1	few	CASSLGLAGASIGDEQFF	TGTGCCAGCAGCTTAGGACTAGCGGGGGCCTCGATAGGAGATGAGCAGTTCTTC
-	TRBV14	TRBJ2-3	once	CASTPSLASDTQYF	TGTGCCAGCACCCCATCGCTCGCCTCAGATACGCAGTATTTT
-	TRBV2	TRBJ1-6	-	CASNRRDYNSPLHF	TGTGCCAGCAACAGACGGGATTATAATTCACCCCTCCACTTT
TRBD1	TRBV5-1	TRBJ1-6	-	CASSPGQAFNSPLHF	TGCGCCAGCAGCCCAGGACAGGCTTTTAATTCACCCCTCCACTTT
-	TRBV18	TRBJ1-4	-	CASSPIVSPNEKLFF	TGTGCCAGCTCACCGATAGTGTCACCTAATGAAAAACTGTTTTTT
-	TRBV5-1	TRBJ1-1	-	CASSLRGQNTEAFF	TGCGCCAGCAGCCTCCGGGGACAGAACACTGAAGCTTTCTTT
-	TRBV7-9	TRBJ1-5	few	CASAMTDGSNQPQHF	TGTGCCAGCGCCATGACAGACGGGAGCAATCAGCCCCAGCATTTT
-	TRBV5-1	TRBJ2-2	few	CASSGGHGGNTGELFF	TGCGCCAGCAGCGGGGGACATGGAGGGAACACCGGGGAGCTGTTTTTT
-	TRBV20-1	TRBJ1-2	few	CSAPADNYGYTF	TGCAGTGCTCCGGCGGATAACTATGGCTACACCTTC
-	TRBV6-5	TRBJ1-2	medium-sized	CASSLYTGTPNGYTF	TGTGCCAGCAGCCTATACACCGGGACCCCTAATGGCTACACCTTC
TRBD1	TRBV6-2/TRBV6-3	TRBJ1-5	many	CASSPGQGPSNQPQHF	TGTGCCAGCAGCCCCGGACAGGGCCCTAGCAATCAGCCCCAGCATTTT
TRBD2	TRBV11-2	TRBJ2-3	-	CASRPGTSGPTDTQYF	TGTGCCAGCAGGCCCGGGACTAGCGGCCCCACAGATACGCAGTATTTT